Below are 26 T cell receptor beta chains sequenced from a single sample in a study of blood T cell repertoires in COVID-19. The assay was immunoSEQ multiplex PCR, and TCRdb's table has in-frame clones only and misses some. Altogether tens of thousands of clones are present, 80% to 90% being singletons, with the ten largest covering about 15%. The sample was peripheral blood. These receptors all come from a human donor in a cohort sampled during active COVID-19. The donor label of this sample is uncertain.

The J gene is TRBJ2-7, the V gene TRBV6-5, with 9 positions matching TRBD1. CDR3 size: 14 residues. Germline assignment: CDR1 MNHEY and CDR2 SVGAGI. The junction had 0 bases not matched to a gene; V was cut back by 0 bases and J by 3 bases. CDR3 sequence: CASSYSDRGYEQYF. The CDR3 DNA reads as TGTGCCAGCAGTTACTCGGACAGGGGCTACGAGCAGTACTTC.

This clone was recorded only once. This chain connects TRBV5-4 to TRBJ1-1; D is ambiguous. The V end was cut by 4 bases, the J end by 7 bases, with 14 bases between. CDR3 length: 13 amino acids. Per the germline V gene, CDR1 is SGHNT and CDR2 is YYREEE (reference sequence). CDR3 loop: CASSSGPGNEAFF. CDR3 in DNA: TGTGCCAGCAGCAGTGGGCCGGGGAATGAAGCTTTCTTT.

J is TRBJ2-2 and V is TRBV9; D is possibly TRBD2 (5 bases). Germline lookup yields CDR1 SGDLS and CDR2 YYNGEE. V was trimmed by 2 bases and J by 0 bases, leaving 11 bases between them. The length of the CDR3 is 16 residues. DNA for the CDR3: TGTGCCAGCAGCGTCGGAGCGGACGCGAACACCGGGGAGCTGTTTTTT. It is translated as CASSVGADANTGELFF.

The genes are TRBV7-2 and TRBJ2-5; 8 bases match TRBD2. CDR3 length equals 15 residues. V lost 5 bases to trimming and J lost 5 bases; unmatched junction nucleotides: 10. CDR1 and CDR2 from the germline V gene are SGHTA and FQGNSA. The CDR3 protein is CASSTPAGGWETQYF. CDR3 sequence (DNA): TGTGCCAGCAGCACCCCGGCGGGGGGTTGGGAGACCCAGTACTTC.

The gene calls are TRBV5-1 and TRBJ2-3; 12 nucleotides line up with TRBD2. The germline gives CDR1 SGHRS, CDR2 YFSETQ. The J segment lost 0 bases and the V segment lost 5 bases, leaving 4 bases of the junction unmatched. This CDR3 has 16 amino acids. Written as DNA, the CDR3 is TGCGCCAGCAGGCCAGGGACTAGCGGGAGCACAGATACGCAGTATTTT. It codes for CASRPGTSGSTDTQYF.

The V gene is TRBV6-6, the J gene TRBJ1-2; 9 nucleotides agree with TRBD1. The germline gives CDR1 MNHNY, CDR2 SVGAGI (reference sequence). CDR3 length: 14 residues. V was pared by 5 bases and J by 7 bases, with 8 bases of the junction left unmatched. The CDR3 sequence: CASSGEQGARGYTF. The CDR3 coding sequence is TGTGCCAGCAGTGGAGAACAGGGGGCGCGTGGCTACACCTTC.

V and J are TRBV18 and TRBJ1-2, with 9 bases identical to TRBD1. Germline V gene data show CDR1 as KGHSH and CDR2 as LQKENI. The trim removed 3 bases at V and 8 bases at J, leaving 16 bases unmatched. This CDR3 has 17 amino acids. CDR3 bases: TGTGCCAGCTCACCGAAGACTTTCGGGGACAGGGCCGGGGGCTACACCTTC. Its translation is CASSPKTFGDRAGGYTF.

V is TRBV2 and J is TRBJ2-6; 8 nucleotides line up with TRBD1. The ends lost 4 bases at V and 1 base at J; junction bases unmatched: 9. Germline CDR1 and CDR2: SNHLY and FYNNEI. The CDR3 has 18 residues. The CDR3 coding sequence is TGTGCCAGCAGTGCAGGGGACAGGTTAAATTCTGGGGCCAACGTCCTGACTTTC. Amino acids: CASSAGDRLNSGANVLTF. Looking up the rest from reference TRBV2 and TRBJ2-6 gives the full variable domain: EPEVTQTPSHQVTQMGQEVILRCVPISNHLYFYWYRQILGQKVEFLVSFYNNEISEKSEIFDDQFSVERPDGSNFTLKIRSTKLEDSAMYFCASSAGDRLNSGANVLTFGAGSRLTVL.

This clone has a handful of counts. This chain uses TRBV7-9 with TRBJ2-3; D gene ambiguous. The length of the CDR3 is 14 residues. Germline V lookup: CDR1 SEHNR, CDR2 FQNEAQ (reference sequence). V was cut by 1 base and J by 1 base, with 6 bases left in between. The CDR3 is CASSLGTGTDTQYF. CDR3 nucleotide sequence: TGTGCCAGCAGCTTAGGTACGGGCACAGATACGCAGTATTTT.

The genes are TRBV19 and TRBJ2-7, with a weak D call TRBD1 (5 bases). The CDR3 runs 18 residues. The ends were cut back, 11 bases at V and 0 bases at J, with 29 bases in the middle. Germline values: CDR1 LNHDA, CDR2 SQIVND (reference sequence). In DNA, the CDR3 is TGTGCCCCCCTATCAGGCAGGGAAAGCTCATTTTGCTCCTACGAGCAGTACTTC. It specifies CAPLSGRESSFCSYEQYF.

The table lists this clone with a few counts. The rearrangement uses TRBV14 and TRBJ1-4; D remains unclear. The V end was cut by 1 base, the J end by 3 bases, with 21 bases between. The CDR3 contains 19 residues. Germline values: CDR1 SGHDN, CDR2 FVKESK. CDR3 DNA: TGTGCCAGCAGCCAAGGGAAAAAGCGGCCAGGCCTTTCTAATGAAAAACTGTTTTTT. Translation: CASSQGKKRPGLSNEKLFF. Based on the CDR3 plus reference TRBV14 and TRBJ1-4, the full variable domain is EAGVTQFPSHSVIEKGQTVTLRCDPISGHDNLYWYRRVMGKEIKFLLHFVKESKQDESGMPNNRFLAERTGGTYSTLKVQPAELEDSGVYFCASSQGKKRPGLSNEKLFFGSGTQLSVL.

The CDR3 DNA is TGTGCCAGCTCACCATTTCAGCGGGGGGCGAGCACAGATACGCAGTATTTT. It yields the protein CASSPFQRGASTDTQYF. The V call is TRBV18, the J call TRBJ2-3, with 9 bases that match TRBD2. This CDR3 comprises 17 residues. Germline V gene lookup returns CDR1 KGHSH and CDR2 LQKENI. Trimming took 2 bases from V and 0 from J; bases not matched to a gene: 6.

V gene TRBV20-1 combines with J gene TRBJ1-6; unclear D gene. This CDR3 region has 12 residues. Looked up from germline, CDR1 is DFQATT and CDR2 is SNEGSKA (reference sequence). V gave up 3 bases and J gave up 8 bases, with 8 bases separating them. CDR3 sequence: CSASSGDSPLHF. In DNA, the CDR3 is TGCAGTGCTAGTTCCGGAGATTCACCCCTCCACTTT.

The J gene is TRBJ2-3, the V gene TRBV11-2; D is perhaps TRBD2 (7 bases). The germline V gene encodes CDR1 SGHAT and CDR2 FQNNGV. V shed 7 bases and J shed 5 bases, with 22 bases lying between them. The CDR3 is made up of 16 amino acids. The DNA for the CDR3 is TGTGCCAGCACCCCGTTCCGGGGGGCCGGGGAAGATACGCAGTATTTT. Protein: CASTPFRGAGEDTQYF.

The chain combines TRBV5-1 with TRBJ1-6; D is possibly TRBD1 (5 bases). Germline-derived CDR1 and CDR2 are SGHRS and YFSETQ. CDR3 length equals 19 residues. V lost 0 bases and J 1 base, leaving 17 bases between the germline ends. CDR3 amino acids: CASSLEGIPRVSYNSPLHF. For the CDR3, the DNA is TGCGCCAGCAGCTTGGAGGGGATACCCAGGGTGTCCTATAATTCACCCCTCCACTTT.

This chain uses TRBV19 with TRBJ2-2; 9 nucleotides align to TRBD2. V shed 4 bases and J 0 bases; nucleotides not matched to a gene: 0. The CDR3 is made up of 15 amino acids. Germline V gene data show CDR1 as LNHDA and CDR2 as SQIVND (reference sequence). The CDR3 DNA is TGTGCCAGTAGTAGCGGGGGGGCGAACACCGGGGAGCTGTTTTTT. This gives the protein CASSSGGANTGELFF.

A remark on this clone: The DNA is left out, because the CDR3 cannot be placed on it with certainty; the CDR3 is given as TCRdb lists it. The rearrangement links TRBV6-5 to TRBJ2-2; TRBD2 is the table's D call and was not checked against the DNA. Germline-derived CDR1 and CDR2 are MNHEY and SVGAGI. Inclusive of both ends, the CDR3 amounts to 15 amino acids. The chain's CDR3 is CASSSSRADTGELFF.

V and J are TRBV19 and TRBJ1-5; a weak D match, TRBD1 (5 bases). V was shortened by 5 bases and J by 6 bases, with 17 bases between the two germline ends. This CDR3 has 15 residues. Germline assignment: CDR1 LNHDA and CDR2 SQIVND (reference sequence). For the CDR3, the DNA is TGTGCCAGTAGTGCGGGACCGGGAGGGGTTCAGCCCCAGCATTTT. Protein product: CASSAGPGGVQPQHF.

This chain connects TRBV10-3 to TRBJ2-3; 13 positions match TRBD2. The germline CDR1 and CDR2 sequences are ENHRY and SYGVKD. J was trimmed by 1 base and V by 4 bases; bases with no gene match: 8. The CDR3 has 18 residues. The chain's CDR3 is CAISASPGTSGGTDTQYF. DNA for the CDR3: TGTGCCATCAGTGCCTCTCCCGGGACTAGCGGGGGCACAGATACGCAGTATTTT.

The chain couples TRBV18 to TRBJ2-4, with TRBD1 matching over 9 bases. Germline-derived CDR1 and CDR2 are KGHSH and LQKENI. The length of the CDR3 is 17 residues. Trimming at V came to 0 bases and at J to 4 bases, leaving 7 bases not matched to a gene. CDR3 nucleotides: TGTGCCAGCTCACCACCCTTAATTGGGACAGGGAAAAACATTCAGTACTTC. Protein sequence: CASSPPLIGTGKNIQYF.

This chain uses TRBV5-1 with TRBJ2-3; D is undetermined. The germline CDR1 and CDR2 sequences are SGHRS and YFSETQ. The CDR3 loop spans 15 amino acids. The V gene lost 0 bases and the J gene lost 2 bases, with 10 bases spanning the gap. CDR3 in amino acids: CASSLGPPDTDTQYF. Here the CDR3 DNA reads TGCGCCAGCAGCTTGGGGCCCCCAGACACAGATACGCAGTATTTT.

V is TRBV28 and J is TRBJ1-5; 9 positions agree with TRBD1. The V gene end was trimmed by 6 bases and the J gene end by 5 bases; junction bases not matched to a gene: 5. The CDR3 is made up of 14 amino acids. From germline, CDR1 is MDHEN and CDR2 SYDVKM. This CDR3 is CASSLRQGDQPQHF. The CDR3 DNA reads as TGTGCCAGCAGCCTTCGACAGGGGGATCAGCCCCAGCATTTT.

The rearrangement links TRBV19 to TRBJ1-1, with TRBD1 matching over 9 bases. The CDR3 length is 16 residues. Trimming at V came to 5 bases and at J to 2 bases, leaving 9 bases not matched to a gene. CDR1 and CDR2 from the germline V gene are LNHDA and SQIVND (reference sequence). Here the CDR3 reads CASSPFSGQGNTEAFF. CDR3 nucleotides: TGTGCCAGTAGTCCATTTTCGGGACAGGGCAACACTGAAGCTTTCTTT.

The genes are TRBV5-8 and TRBJ2-5; 8 nucleotides match TRBD2. The CDR3 has 15 amino acids. Germline-derived CDR1 and CDR2 are SGHTS and YDEGEE. The V gene end was trimmed by 1 base and the J gene end by 5 bases; junction bases not matched to a gene: 7. The CDR3: CASSLNGGALETQYF. For the CDR3, the DNA is TGTGCCAGCAGCTTGAACGGGGGGGCGTTGGAGACCCAGTACTTC.

This rearrangement joins TRBV6-5 to TRBJ2-7; D may be TRBD2 (7 bases). Germline V lookup: CDR1 MNHEY, CDR2 SVGAGI. The CDR3 loop spans 15 amino acids. V lost 6 bases and J 2 bases, leaving 17 bases between the germline ends. CDR3 nucleotides: TGTGCCAGCAGCCCCTTCGTGGGGGGGCCCTACGAGCAGTACTTC. This sequence encodes CASSPFVGGPYEQYF.

This chain uses TRBV21-1 with TRBJ1-1; the tabulated D call, TRBD1, remains unverified against the DNA. TRBV21-1 is described as a pseudogene. CDR3 length: 17 residues. This CDR3 is CASSPLRSGGRSTEAFF. CDR3 nucleotides: TGTGCCAGCAGCCCTCTTCGATCAGGGGGAAGGAGTACTGAAGCTTTCTTT.